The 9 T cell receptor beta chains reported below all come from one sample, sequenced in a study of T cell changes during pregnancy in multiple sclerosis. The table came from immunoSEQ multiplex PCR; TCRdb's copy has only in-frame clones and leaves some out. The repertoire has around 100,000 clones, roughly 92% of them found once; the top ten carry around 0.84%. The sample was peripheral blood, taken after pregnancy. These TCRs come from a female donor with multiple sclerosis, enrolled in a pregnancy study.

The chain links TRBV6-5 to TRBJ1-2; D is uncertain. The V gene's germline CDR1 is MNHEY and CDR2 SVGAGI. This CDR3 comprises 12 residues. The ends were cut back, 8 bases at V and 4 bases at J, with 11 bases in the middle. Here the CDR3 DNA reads TGTGCCAGCCCGGGGAAATCCTATGGCTACACCTTC. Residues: CASPGKSYGYTF.

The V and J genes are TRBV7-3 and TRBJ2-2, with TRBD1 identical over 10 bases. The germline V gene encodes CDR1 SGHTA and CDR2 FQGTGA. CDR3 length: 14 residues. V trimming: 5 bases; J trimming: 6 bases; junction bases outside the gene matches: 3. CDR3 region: CASSLDRGSGELFF. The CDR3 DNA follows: TGTGCCAGCAGCCTGGACAGGGGGTCCGGGGAGCTGTTTTTT.

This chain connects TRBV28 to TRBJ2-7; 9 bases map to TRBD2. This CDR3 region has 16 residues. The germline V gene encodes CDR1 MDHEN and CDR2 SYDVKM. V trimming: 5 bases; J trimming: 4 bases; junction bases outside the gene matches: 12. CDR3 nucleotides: TGTGCCAGCAGTCCCTCGGGTAGCGGGAGTCGTTACGAGCAGTACTTC. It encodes CASSPSGSGSRYEQYF.

The CDR3 sequence: CASSASGVVEYF. In DNA form, the CDR3 reads TGTGCCAGCAGCGCTAGCGGGGTCGTGGAGTATTTT. The chain joins TRBV2 to TRBJ2-3, with TRBD2 matching over 9 bases. The germline V gene has CDR1 SNHLY and CDR2 FYNNEI. CDR3 length: 12 residues. Trimming at V came to 6 bases and at J to 13 bases, leaving 8 bases not matched to a gene.

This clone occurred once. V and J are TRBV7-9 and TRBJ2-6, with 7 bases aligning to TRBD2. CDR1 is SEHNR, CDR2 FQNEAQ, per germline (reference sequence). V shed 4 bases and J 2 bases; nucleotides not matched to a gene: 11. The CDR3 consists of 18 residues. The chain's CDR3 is CASSSLLVGGAGANVLTF. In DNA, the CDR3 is TGTGCCAGCAGCTCCCTTCTGGTGGGGGGGGCTGGGGCCAACGTCCTGACTTTC.

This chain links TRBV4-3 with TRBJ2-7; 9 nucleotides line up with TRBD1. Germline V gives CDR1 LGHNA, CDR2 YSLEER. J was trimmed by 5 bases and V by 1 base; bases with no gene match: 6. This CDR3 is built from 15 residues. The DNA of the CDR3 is TGCGCCAGCAGCCAAGGGGTAGGACAGGGGAACGAGCAGTACTTC. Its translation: CASSQGVGQGNEQYF.

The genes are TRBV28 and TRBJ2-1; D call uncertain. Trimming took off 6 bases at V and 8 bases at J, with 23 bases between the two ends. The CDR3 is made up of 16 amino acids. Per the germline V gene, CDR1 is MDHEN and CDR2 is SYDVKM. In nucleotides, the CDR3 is TGTGCCAGCAGAAGTACCTTCCGGGTCCTGCCCTATGAGCAGTTCTTC. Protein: CASRSTFRVLPYEQFF.

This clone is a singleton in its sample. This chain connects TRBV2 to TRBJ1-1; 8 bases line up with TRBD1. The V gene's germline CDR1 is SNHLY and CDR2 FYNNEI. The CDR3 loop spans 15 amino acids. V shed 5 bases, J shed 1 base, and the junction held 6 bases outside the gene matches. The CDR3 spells CASSTMTGANTEAFF. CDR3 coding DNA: TGTGCCAGCAGTACAATGACAGGGGCGAACACTGAAGCTTTCTTT.

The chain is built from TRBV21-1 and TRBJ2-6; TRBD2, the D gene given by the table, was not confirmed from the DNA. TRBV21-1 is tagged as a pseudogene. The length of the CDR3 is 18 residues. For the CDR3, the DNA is TGTGCCAGCAGCCCTCGTGGAGGGATGAACTCTGGGGCCAACGTCCTGACTTTC. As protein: CASSPRGGMNSGANVLTF.